Listed below are T cell receptor beta chains from one sample, sequenced in a study of cytomegalovirus exposure and HLA in healthy donors. Clones were read by immunoSEQ multiplex PCR, and TCRdb kept only the in-frame ones, dropping some. The sample includes approximately 140,000 clones, roughly 80% of them seen just once. The material sequenced was PBMCs. These receptor sequences come from a middle-aged man in good health and CMV-seropositive. Each CDR3 is given with its conserved first and last residue.

j_gene | v_gene | CDR3aa
TRBJ2-7 | TRBV7-2 | CASSSWGSAEGEAYEQYF
TRBJ1-5 | TRBV5-1 | CASSLAGGGQPQHF
TRBJ2-7 | TRBV2 | CAGTGTSGYEQYF
TRBJ2-3 | TRBV7-8 | CASSQGLAGEMQYF
TRBJ1-4 | TRBV5-4 | CASHVGGAATNEKLFF
TRBJ2-4 | TRBV15 | CATSGQIAKNIQYF
TRBJ1-6 | TRBV6-5 | CASRDRASPLHF
TRBJ1-3 | TRBV7-2 | CASSSGAGGAGNTIYF
TRBJ2-3 | TRBV29-1 | CSKSAGSATDTQYF
TRBJ2-1 | TRBV5-4 | CASSHGDRVNNEQFF
TRBJ1-2 | TRBV6-1 | CANRQGPGYGYTF
TRBJ1-1 | TRBV2 | CASLRDRHMNTEAFF
TRBJ1-1 | TRBV10-1 | CATRDTPNTEAFF
TRBJ2-3 | TRBV15 | CATSRYGDTQYF
TRBJ2-2 | TRBV28 | CASRGHALGRELFF
TRBJ2-5 | TRBV7-2 | CASSTTGTQETQYF
TRBJ2-2 | TRBV7-2 | CASSRDTPNTGELFF
TRBJ2-1 | TRBV7-9 | CASSLVGTGGNEQFF
TRBJ2-1 | TRBV19 | CASSIRVPNEQFF
NA | TRBV14 | CASSPGGASGIAYEQYF
TRBJ2-1 | TRBV5-4 | CASSLRSFVGANNEQFF
TRBJ2-3 | TRBV6-5 | CATREGAEITDTQYF
TRBJ2-5 | TRBV2 | CASSAAGQETQYF
TRBJ2-1 | TRBV29-1 | CSVPWREGTYNEQFF
TRBJ2-7 | TRBV11-2 | CASSFTGASEQYF
TRBJ1-3 | TRBV19 | CASSGQSSGNTIYF
TRBJ1-2 | TRBV18 | CASSLDAGVHVGYTF
TRBJ2-1 | TRBV27 | CASSLSQPYLGTSGEQFF